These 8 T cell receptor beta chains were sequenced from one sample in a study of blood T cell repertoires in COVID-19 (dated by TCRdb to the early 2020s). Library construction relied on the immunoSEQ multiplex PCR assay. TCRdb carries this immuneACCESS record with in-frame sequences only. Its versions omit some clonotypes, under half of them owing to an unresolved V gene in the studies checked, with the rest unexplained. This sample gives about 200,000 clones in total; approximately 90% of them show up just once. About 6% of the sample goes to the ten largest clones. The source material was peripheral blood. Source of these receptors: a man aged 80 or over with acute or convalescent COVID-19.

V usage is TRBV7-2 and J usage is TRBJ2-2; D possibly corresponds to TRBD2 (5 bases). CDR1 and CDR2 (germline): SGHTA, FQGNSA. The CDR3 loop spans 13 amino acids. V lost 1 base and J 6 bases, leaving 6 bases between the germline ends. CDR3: CASSLVLAGELFF. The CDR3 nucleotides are TGTGCCAGCAGCTTAGTACTAGCCGGGGAGCTGTTTTTT.

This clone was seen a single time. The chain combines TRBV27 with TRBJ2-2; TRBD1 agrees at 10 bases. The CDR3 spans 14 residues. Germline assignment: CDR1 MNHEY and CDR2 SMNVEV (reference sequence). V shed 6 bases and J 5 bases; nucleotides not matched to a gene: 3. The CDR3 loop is CASRDRGYTGELFF. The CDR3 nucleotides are TGTGCCAGCAGGGACAGGGGGTATACCGGGGAGCTGTTTTTT.

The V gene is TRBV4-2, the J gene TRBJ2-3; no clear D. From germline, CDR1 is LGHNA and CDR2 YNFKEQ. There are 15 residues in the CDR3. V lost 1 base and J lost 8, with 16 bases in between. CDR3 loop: CASSQGSAPVVTQYF. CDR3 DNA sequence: TGTGCCAGCAGCCAAGGAAGCGCCCCGGTAGTTACGCAGTATTTT.

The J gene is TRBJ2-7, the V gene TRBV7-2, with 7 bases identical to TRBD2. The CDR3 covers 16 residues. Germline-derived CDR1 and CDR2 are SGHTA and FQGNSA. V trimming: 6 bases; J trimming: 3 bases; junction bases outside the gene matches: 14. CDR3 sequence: CASSPTSSGKLYEQYF. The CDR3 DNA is TGTGCCAGCAGTCCGACATCTAGCGGTAAACTCTACGAGCAGTACTTC.

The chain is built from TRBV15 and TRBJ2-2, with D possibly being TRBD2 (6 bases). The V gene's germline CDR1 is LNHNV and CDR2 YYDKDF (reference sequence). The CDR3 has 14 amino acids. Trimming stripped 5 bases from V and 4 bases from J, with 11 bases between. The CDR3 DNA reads TGTGCCACCAGCCGCAGGGAGGCCACCGGGGAGCTGTTTTTT. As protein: CATSRREATGELFF.

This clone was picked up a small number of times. As DNA, the CDR3 is TGTGCCAGCAGCGAGGGACAGGGGTTGGAAGGAAACACCATATATTTT. It codes for CASSEGQGLEGNTIYF. The chain joins TRBV5-8 to TRBJ1-3, with TRBD1 matching over 10 bases. Germline lookup yields CDR1 SGHTS and CDR2 YDEGEE. The CDR3 extends over 16 amino acids. V was pared by 4 bases and J by 4 bases, with 8 bases of the junction left unmatched.

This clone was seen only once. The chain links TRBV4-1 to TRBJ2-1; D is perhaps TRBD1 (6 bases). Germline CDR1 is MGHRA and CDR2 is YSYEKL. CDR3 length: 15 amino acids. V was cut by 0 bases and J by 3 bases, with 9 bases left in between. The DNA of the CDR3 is TGCGCCAGCAGCCAAGATGAAGGGGGCTACAATGAGCAGTTCTTC. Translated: CASSQDEGGYNEQFF.

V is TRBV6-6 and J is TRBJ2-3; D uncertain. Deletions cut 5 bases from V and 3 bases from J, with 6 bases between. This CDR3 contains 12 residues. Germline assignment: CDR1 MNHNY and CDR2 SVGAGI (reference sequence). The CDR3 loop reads CASSSLTDTQYF. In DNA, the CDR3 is TGTGCCAGCAGTAGCTTAACAGATACGCAGTATTTT.